This T cell receptor beta chain emerged from a study of blood T cell repertoires in COVID-19. Across the study: There were acute and convalescent COVID-19 samples, and they came from the United States, Italy and Spain. The cDNA or gDNA used as material had been derived from T cells, B-cell-depleted T cells, or PBMCs.

Authors' analysis steps: Amplification from reference gene primers served as the basis for estimated nucleated cell counts. The data were produced by immunoSEQ multiplex PCR, yet TCRdb's version contains in-frame clones alone and is incomplete. V and J calls and clone size follow that table, whereas D and trimming were derived from the DNA. The sample has under 300,000 clones, 88% seen once. The CDR3 extends over 12 amino acids. Deletions cut 10 bases from V and 7 bases from J, with 17 bases between. Looked up from germline, CDR1 is MDHEN and CDR2 is SYDVKM. Sequencing was done on a sample of peripheral blood. The sequence was collected from a woman aged 40 to 50 who had recovered from COVID-19. The chain employs TRBV28 and TRBJ2-7; D possibly corresponds to TRBD1 (6 bases). Written as DNA, the CDR3 is TGTGCCACCTTACGAACAACAGGGGAGCAGTACTTC. This gives the protein CATLRTTGEQYF.